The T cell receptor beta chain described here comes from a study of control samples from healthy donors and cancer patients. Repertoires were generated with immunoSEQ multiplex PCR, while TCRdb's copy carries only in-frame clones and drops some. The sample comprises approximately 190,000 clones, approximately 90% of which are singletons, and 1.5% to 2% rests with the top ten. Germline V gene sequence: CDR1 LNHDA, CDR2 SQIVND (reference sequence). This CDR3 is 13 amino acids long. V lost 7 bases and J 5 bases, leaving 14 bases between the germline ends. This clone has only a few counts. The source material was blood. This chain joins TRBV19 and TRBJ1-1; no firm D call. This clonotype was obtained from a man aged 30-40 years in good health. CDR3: CASKTKGVTEAFF. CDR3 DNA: TGTGCCAGTAAAACTAAGGGTGTTACTGAAGCTTTCTTT.